This is a list of T cell receptor beta chains from one sample in a study of blood T cell repertoires in COVID-19. Sequencing was performed with immunoSEQ multiplex PCR; in TCRdb, only in-frame clones are kept and a portion is missing. Here the sample spans some 200,000 clones, 70% to 90% being singletons. The specimen sequenced was peripheral blood. The receptor set was obtained from a man aged 55 to 70 with active or convalescent COVID-19. The CDR3 runs from the conserved cysteine through the conserved F or W. A D gene is named only where the DNA matches it firmly. For some rows the clone size is stated as once, few or many, or as a class when expanded; others skip it.

DNA: TGTGCCAGTAGGTGGGACAGTTTCACCGGGGAGCTGTTTTTT
CDR3: CASRWDSFTGELFF
length: 14
size: once
V: TRBV19
J: TRBJ2-2
D: TRBD1

DNA: TGCAGTGCTAGTGTTGGGCCTAGCAATCAGCCCCAGCATTTT
CDR3: CSASVGPSNQPQHF
length: 14
size: .
V: TRBV20-1
J: TRBJ1-5
D: .

DNA: TGTGCCAGCAGTTACGGGCAGGGACACGAAAAACTGTTTTTT
CDR3: CASSYGQGHEKLFF
length: 14
size: .
V: TRBV6-5
J: TRBJ1-4
D: .

DNA: TGCGCCAGCAGTGGACACCGACTAGCGGGGGGGCCGAGTTTTAATGAGCAGTTCTTC
CDR3: CASSGHRLAGGPSFNEQFF
length: 19
size: few
V: TRBV10-1
J: TRBJ2-1
D: TRBD2

DNA: TGCGCCAGCAGGCGGGACGCGGATCAGCCCCAGCATTTT
CDR3: CASRRDADQPQHF
length: 13
size: .
V: TRBV5-1
J: TRBJ1-5
D: .

DNA: TGTGCCAGCAGCAACCGGGTTCTCGGGGGGTCGGGACAGCCCCAGCATTTT
CDR3: CASSNRVLGGSGQPQHF
length: 17
size: .
V: TRBV21-1
J: TRBJ1-5
D: .

DNA: TGTGCCAGCAGCTTCTCCTTTACGCGAAACTCTGGAAACACCATATATTTT
CDR3: CASSFSFTRNSGNTIYF
length: 17
size: .
V: TRBV7-2
J: TRBJ1-3
D: .

DNA: TGTGCCAGCAGCCAAGACCAGAGGGTCTATGGCTACACCTTC
CDR3: CASSQDQRVYGYTF
length: 14
size: .
V: TRBV3-1/TRBV3-2
J: TRBJ1-2
D: .

DNA: TGTGCCACCAGTGAGACAGGGTCGAGAGATACGCAGTATTTT
CDR3: CATSETGSRDTQYF
length: 14
size: .
V: TRBV24-1
J: TRBJ2-3
D: TRBD1

DNA: TGTGCCACCAGTGATCCAGGCGGGGCTGGCGATGAGCAGTTCTTC
CDR3: CATSDPGGAGDEQFF
length: 15
size: .
V: TRBV24-1
J: TRBJ2-1
D: .

DNA: TGTGCCAGCAGCGGTTTCAGGGGCTACACCTTC
CDR3: CASSGFRGYTF
length: 11
size: .
V: TRBV2
J: TRBJ1-2
D: .

DNA: TGTGCCAGCAGTTACCCGGGCTATGGCTACACCTTC
CDR3: CASSYPGYGYTF
length: 12
size: .
V: TRBV6-6
J: TRBJ1-2
D: .

DNA: TGTGCCAGCAGCTCGACAGGGACAGCCTACACCGGGGAGCTGTTTTTT
CDR3: CASSSTGTAYTGELFF
length: 16
size: .
V: TRBV7-9
J: TRBJ2-2
D: TRBD1

DNA: TGTGCCAGCAGCATAGACAGGGGTAGTCATGGCTACACCTTC
CDR3: CASSIDRGSHGYTF
length: 14
size: few
V: TRBV7-9
J: TRBJ1-2
D: TRBD1

DNA: TGTGCCAGTACCGGGACCGGGGAGCTGTTTTTT
CDR3: CASTGTGELFF
length: 11
size: .
V: TRBV19
J: TRBJ2-2
D: .

DNA: TGTGCCAGCAGCTTATACGGGGGGAACACTGAAGCTTTCTTT
CDR3: CASSLYGGNTEAFF
length: 14
size: .
V: TRBV11-3
J: TRBJ1-1
D: .

DNA: TGTGCCAGCAGCCAGGGGAGTTATAATTCACCCCTCCACTTT
CDR3: CASSQGSYNSPLHF
length: 14
size: .
V: TRBV5-6
J: TRBJ1-6
D: .

DNA: TGTGCCAGCAGTGAAGTTCCCGGGACAGGGGGCGAGCAGTACTTC
CDR3: CASSEVPGTGGEQYF
length: 15
size: .
V: TRBV6-1
J: TRBJ2-7
D: TRBD1

DNA: TGCAGCGTTGTGGGTCAATGGGGAATTACGACCGCGGGGATTTATGGCTACACCTTC
CDR3: CSVVGQWGITTAGIYGYTF
length: 19
size: .
V: TRBV29-1
J: TRBJ1-2
D: .

DNA: TGCGCCAGCAGCCACGGGGACAGTGGAAACACCATATATTTT
CDR3: CASSHGDSGNTIYF
length: 14
size: .
V: TRBV4-1
J: TRBJ1-3
D: TRBD1

DNA: TGTGCCAGCGCCGGGAGCGGGGGATACAATGAGCAGTTCTTC
CDR3: CASAGSGGYNEQFF
length: 14
size: once
V: TRBV6-5
J: TRBJ2-1
D: TRBD2

DNA: TGTGCCAGTAGTCAGCGGGCTCAAGAGACCCAGTACTTC
CDR3: CASSQRAQETQYF
length: 13
size: .
V: TRBV19
J: TRBJ2-5
D: .

DNA: TGTGCCAGCAGCGCCCGACGTGCGTCGGGTGAGCAGTTCTTC
CDR3: CASSARRASGEQFF
length: 14
size: once
V: TRBV9
J: TRBJ2-1
D: .

DNA: TGTGCCAGCAGCTTACGCAGGGGCACCGGGGAGCTGTTTTTT
CDR3: CASSLRRGTGELFF
length: 14
size: .
V: TRBV7-2
J: TRBJ2-2
D: .

DNA: TGTGCCAGCAATCAGGGGTCGTACACTGAAGCTTTCTTT
CDR3: CASNQGSYTEAFF
length: 13
size: .
V: TRBV6-6
J: TRBJ1-1
D: .

DNA: TGTGCCAGCAGGAGCAGGCTAGCGGGGGGGGATGAGCAGTTCTTC
CDR3: CASRSRLAGGDEQFF
length: 15
size: .
V: TRBV6-5
J: TRBJ2-1
D: TRBD2

DNA: TGTGCCAGCAGCGTTCGACAGGTGGTCAATGAGCAGTTCTTC
CDR3: CASSVRQVVNEQFF
length: 14
size: .
V: TRBV7-3
J: TRBJ2-1
D: .